Listed below are T cell receptor beta chains from one sample, sequenced in a study of control samples from healthy donors and cancer patients. Only in-frame clones appear in the TCRdb table, and some are missing; sequencing was by immunoSEQ multiplex PCR. The sample holds tens of thousands of clones, about 87% seen once. Sequencing was done on a sample of blood. All receptors come from an older woman in good health. CDR3s include the opening cysteine and the closing phenylalanine or tryptophan. D genes are given only for firm matches. Expanded clones are given a class, and other clones once, few, many or no size at all.

v_gene: TRBV3-1/TRBV3-2; j_gene: TRBJ2-3; abundance: once; d_gene: TRBD2; CDR3nt: TGTGCCAGCAGCCAAGGTCTAGCGGGAAGGAATACTGATACGCAGTATTTT; CDR3aa: CASSQGLAGRNTDTQYF
v_gene: TRBV5-5; j_gene: TRBJ2-7; abundance: few; d_gene: NA; CDR3nt: TGTGCCAGCAGCTCCGGTCCCCAGGGCTACGAGCAGTACTTC; CDR3aa: CASSSGPQGYEQYF
v_gene: TRBV7-7; j_gene: TRBJ2-5; abundance: NA; d_gene: NA; CDR3nt: TGTGCTAGCAGCCCGATGTACCAAGAGACCCAGTACTTC; CDR3aa: CASSPMYQETQYF
v_gene: TRBV6-1; j_gene: TRBJ2-7; abundance: NA; d_gene: NA; CDR3nt: TGTGCCAGCAGTGAGCACAGCGACTACGAGCAGTACTTC; CDR3aa: CASSEHSDYEQYF
v_gene: TRBV5-1; j_gene: TRBJ1-1; abundance: NA; d_gene: NA; CDR3nt: TGCGCCAGCAGCTTGAGCCAAATAAACACTGAAGCTTTCTTT; CDR3aa: CASSLSQINTEAFF
v_gene: TRBV23-1; j_gene: TRBJ1-2; abundance: NA; d_gene: TRBD1; CDR3nt: TGCGCCGGGGACAGGGAGGGGTTTAACTATGGCTACACCTTC; CDR3aa: CAGDREGFNYGYTF
v_gene: TRBV11-2; j_gene: TRBJ2-3; abundance: NA; d_gene: TRBD2; CDR3nt: TGTGCCAGCAGACGGACTAGCGGGGCTAGCACAGATACGCAGTATTTT; CDR3aa: CASRRTSGASTDTQYF
v_gene: TRBV6-5; j_gene: TRBJ1-1; abundance: NA; d_gene: NA; CDR3nt: TGTGCCAGTGCGACAGGCCCTGAAGCTTTCTTT; CDR3aa: CASATGPEAFF
v_gene: TRBV7-2; j_gene: TRBJ1-3; abundance: NA; d_gene: NA; CDR3nt: TGTGCCAGCAGCTCGGTCGGACAGATCTCTGGAAACACCATATATTTT; CDR3aa: CASSSVGQISGNTIYF
v_gene: TRBV7-6; j_gene: TRBJ2-3; abundance: NA; d_gene: NA; CDR3nt: TGTGCCAGCAGCTTAGCAGTTAGCGGTATTAGCACAGATACGCAGTATTTT; CDR3aa: CASSLAVSGISTDTQYF